This TCR beta chain derives from a study of breast tumors, draining lymph nodes, adjacent tissues. Overall study results and limits: Tumor TCR diversity was below lymph nodes but above nontumor tissue. Luminal-like breast cancer showed significantly higher tumor–nontumor repertoire similarity than basal-like. Data only fit, rather than demonstrated, lymph node origin of most tumor T cells. Findings are consistent with lymph node origin and intratumoral expansion of most tumor T cells.

Samples came from axillary lymph nodes draining the breast cancer. Trimming stripped 2 bases from V and 2 bases from J, with 16 bases between. CDR3 length: 16 amino acids. CDR1 is MDHEN, CDR2 SYDVKM, per germline. This clonotype appeared many times. Its antigen is currently unknown. TCRdb re-called the multiplex PCR reads through MiXCR, storing one row per CDR3 protein. The table includes around 230,000 distinct CDR3 sequences, roughly 32% detected once. The sample consisted of axillary lymph node tissue. The rearrangement links TRBV28 to TRBJ2-7; a possible D gene is TRBD2 (6 bases). The TCR was taken from a female donor with breast cancer. Some clones in this sample may be carry-over from other donors' samples. This CDR3 is CASSLGSRRATYEQYF. The CDR3 DNA reads TGTGCCAGCAGTTTAGGGAGCAGGAGGGCCACCTACGAGCAGTACTTC. The complete variable domain, with remaining parts taken from reference TRBV28 and TRBJ2-7, reads DVKVTQSSRYLVKRTGEKVFLECVQDMDHENMFWYRQDPGLGLRLIYFSYDVKMKEKGDIPEGYSVSREKKERFSLILESASTNQTSMYLCASSLGSRRATYEQYFGPGTRLTVT.